This TCR beta chain was captured by sequencing in a study of response to subunit inactivated influenza vaccine. Study-wide points: The study's authors posited that every seasonal influenza vaccination enlists few new T cells.

TCRdb passed the RT-PCR reads through MiXCR, listing each CDR3 protein once. The sample carries 550,000 to 650,000 distinct CDR3 sequences, approximately 12% recorded once. With regard to this clonotype: Its cognate antigen is unknown.

The clonotype comes from a man in his fifties who received an inactivated influenza vaccine. Here the sequenced sample was PBMCs from blood, taken on the day of vaccination.

DNA for the CDR3: TGTGCCAGCAGCGTAGATGATGCAGATACGCAGTATTTT. Translating gives CASSVDDADTQYF. The chain employs TRBV9 and TRBJ2-3; D not certain. The CDR3 contains 13 residues. Germline lookup yields CDR1 SGDLS and CDR2 YYNGEE. Trimming took 0 bases from V and 4 from J, leaving 6 bases between them.